This T cell receptor (beta chain) was profiled in a study of T cells in narcolepsy. CDR1 and CDR2 from the germline V gene are SEHNR and FQNEAQ (reference sequence). V was clipped by 1 base and J by 2 bases, with 11 bases between them. This CDR3 spans 15 amino acids. Data came from immunoSEQ multiplex PCR; TCRdb stores just in-frame clones and leaves some out. The sample has around 33,000 clones; around 83% are singletons. Points from the study as a whole: Healthy controls reportedly lacked the autoreactive clonotypes serially found in patients' blood.

This clone occurred a few times. Its target is unknown. The chain links TRBV7-9 to TRBJ1-2; D gene ambiguous. Sequencing was done on a sample of CD45RA- memory CD4+ T cells from PBMCs. This sequence was found in a human donor with narcolepsy. CDR3: CASSLVASWNYGYTF. CDR3 bases: TGTGCCAGCAGCTTAGTTGCCTCCTGGAACTATGGCTACACCTTC.